A single sample is the source of the 13 T cell receptor beta chains below, sequenced in a study of T cells in Graves' hyperthyroidism and ophthalmopathy. Amplified TCR beta CDR3 regions came from RNA transcripts. HTBI primers were used for first-round RT-PCR of the TCR CDR3. TCRdb fed the multiplex PCR reads into MiXCR, producing one record per CDR3 protein. Of some 580,000 distinct CDR3 sequences in the sample, 15% to 20% are singletons; the top ten hold roughly 3%. The sequenced sample was blood. These receptor sequences come from a middle-aged woman with Graves' ophthalmopathy.

This clonotype was seen ten or more times. A junction boundary mismatches the germline segment, possibly from a read error. V is TRBV20-1 and J is TRBJ1-2; 8 nucleotides line up with TRBD1. The CDR3 consists of 14 residues. Germline values: CDR1 DFQATT, CDR2 SNEGSKA (reference sequence). This CDR3 reads CSAGDRGIVYGYTF. CDR3 in DNA: TGCAGTGCTGGAGACAGGGGAATAGTCTATGGCTACACCTTC.

This clonotype was counted at least ten times. This sequence joins TRBV3-1 and TRBJ2-1; 8 nucleotides match TRBD2. In germline, CDR1 is LGHDT, CDR2 YNNKEL (reference sequence). V lost 1 base, J lost 7 bases, and 9 bases stayed unmatched. The CDR3 spans 16 residues. CDR3 nucleotide sequence: TGTGCCAGCAGCCAAGGTGTCGGGGGGGTGTTGAATGAGCAGTTCTTC. It translates to CASSQGVGGVLNEQFF.

V gene TRBV6-1 combines with J gene TRBJ1-2; D gene uncertain. CDR1 MNHNS and CDR2 SASEGT come from the germline V gene. V was shortened by 6 bases and J by 0 bases, with 11 bases between the two germline ends. This CDR3 spans 14 amino acids. Here the CDR3 DNA reads TGTGCCAGCAGCCCCAGCCTAGCTAACTATGGCTACACCTTC. This gives the protein CASSPSLANYGYTF.

This clonotype was recorded at least ten times. The chain recombines TRBV6-1 with TRBJ2-2; 13 nucleotides align to TRBD2. Per the germline V gene, CDR1 is MNHNS and CDR2 is SASEGT. Germline trimming cut 7 bases from V and 5 bases from J; bases unmatched to any gene: 10. The CDR3 length is 17 residues. The CDR3 loop reads CASNPRLAGGGTGELFF. The CDR3 DNA follows: TGTGCCAGCAACCCAAGACTAGCGGGAGGTGGGACCGGGGAGCTGTTTTTT.

This clonotype was found many times. The chain uses TRBV3-1 and TRBJ2-1; D gene ambiguous. The germline V and J ends were trimmed by 2 bases and 0 bases, with 11 bases remaining between them. The CDR3 totals 16 residues. Germline CDR1 LGHDT, CDR2 YNNKEL (reference sequence). CDR3 loop: CASSQTRLSSYNEQFF. CDR3 sequence (DNA): TGTGCCAGCAGCCAAACTCGTCTGAGCTCCTACAATGAGCAGTTCTTC.

J is TRBJ2-1 and V is TRBV3-1; TRBD2 matches 9 bases. The ends lost 3 bases at V and 0 bases at J; junction bases unmatched: 15. Germline CDR1 is LGHDT and CDR2 is YNNKEL (reference sequence). The CDR3 runs 20 residues. The CDR3 region is CASSQESAGGFPSSYNEQFF. The CDR3 bases are TGTGCCAGCAGCCAGGAGTCAGCGGGGGGTTTTCCTAGCTCCTACAATGAGCAGTTCTTC.

This clonotype was counted a few times. The chain combines TRBV6-5 with TRBJ2-7; weak D call: TRBD1 (5 bases). The CDR3 covers 14 residues. Germline V gives CDR1 MNHEY, CDR2 SVGAGI. The V end was cut by 2 bases, the J end by 1 base, with 9 bases between. The CDR3 spells CASSYRRVSYEQYF. DNA of the CDR3: TGTGCCAGCAGTTACCGCAGGGTTTCCTACGAGCAGTACTTC.

Points on this clonotype: One end of the junction is discordant with germline, which a read error may explain. This rearrangement joins TRBV11-2 to TRBJ2-7; the match to TRBD1 covers 8 bases. The CDR3 totals 16 residues. CDR1 SGHAT and CDR2 FQNNGV come from the germline V gene. The CDR3 DNA is TGCGCCAGCAGCCAAATGGGGACAGGAGTAAATTACGAGCAGTACTTC. It yields the protein CASSQMGTGVNYEQYF. Together with reference TRBV11-2 and TRBJ2-7, the CDR3 gives the full variable domain: EAGVAQSPRYKIIEKRQSVAFWCNPISGHATLYWYQQILGQGPKLLIQFQNNGVVDDSQLPKDRFSAERLKGVDSTLKIQPAKLEDSAVYLCASSQMGTGVNYEQYFGPGTRLTVT.

Many counts were recorded for this clonotype. The V and J genes are TRBV5-1 and TRBJ2-7; perhaps TRBD1 as D (5 bases). Germline V gives CDR1 SGHRS, CDR2 YFSETQ. The CDR3 is 15 amino acids. The germline V and J ends were trimmed by 0 bases and 3 bases, with 13 bases remaining between them. The CDR3 DNA sequence: TGCGCCAGCAGCTTGGGCGCGGACACCAACTACGAGCAGTACTTC. Protein product: CASSLGADTNYEQYF.

This clonotype appeared many times. The rearrangement links TRBV7-2 to TRBJ2-3; D might be TRBD2 (6 bases). Germline CDR1 and CDR2: SGHTA and FQGNSA. The length of the CDR3 is 14 residues. The V end was cut by 4 bases, the J end by 3 bases, with 11 bases between. CDR3 in amino acids: CASSSRETTDTQYF. The CDR3 DNA reads TGTGCCAGCAGCTCCCGGGAGACGACAGATACGCAGTATTTT.

The chain couples TRBV20-1 to TRBJ2-7, with 12 bases identical to TRBD1. The CDR3 is 18 residues long. The germline CDR1 and CDR2 sequences are DFQATT and SNEGSKA (reference sequence). With V trimmed by 2 bases and J by 3 bases, 14 bases remained unmatched. CDR3 DNA sequence: TGCAGTGCTAGACCCCCGGGACAGGGGGCCAGCGTCGGCTACGAGCAGTACTTC. It translates to CSARPPGQGASVGYEQYF.

This clonotype was seen once. The chain carries TRBV19 and TRBJ1-1; TRBD1 matches at 9 bases. Germline CDR1 is LNHDA and CDR2 is SQIVND (reference sequence). V lost 2 bases to trimming and J lost 1 base; unmatched junction nucleotides: 11. CDR3 length: 18 amino acids. CDR3 nucleotides: TGTGCCAGTAGTATACGTCTTGGGACAGGGAAGGGGAACACTGAAGCTTTCTTT. Residues: CASSIRLGTGKGNTEAFF.

This clonotype was seen ten or more times. The V gene is TRBV7-8, the J gene TRBJ2-2, with 7 bases that match TRBD2. The CDR3 is 15 amino acids. Germline loops: CDR1 SGHVS, CDR2 FQNEAQ. V dropped 0 bases and J dropped 6; count of bases not matched to a gene: 4. CDR3 nucleotide sequence: TGTGCCAGCAGCTTAGCGGGAGGGCCGGCCGGGGAGCTGTTTTTT. Its protein product is CASSLAGGPAGELFF.